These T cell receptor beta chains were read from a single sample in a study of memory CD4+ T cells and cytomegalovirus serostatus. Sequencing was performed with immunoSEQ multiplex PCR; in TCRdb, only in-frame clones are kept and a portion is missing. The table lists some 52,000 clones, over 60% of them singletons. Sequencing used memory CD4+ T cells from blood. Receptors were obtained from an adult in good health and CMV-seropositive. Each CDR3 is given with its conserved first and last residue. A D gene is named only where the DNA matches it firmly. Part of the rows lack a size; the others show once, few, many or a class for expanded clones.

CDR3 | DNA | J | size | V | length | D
CASSEGQGQAYGYTF | TGTGCCAGCAGCGAGGGACAAGGGCAGGCCTATGGCTACACCTTC | TRBJ1-2 | NA | TRBV9 | 15 | NA
CASSFSRDNEKLFF | TGTGCCAGCAGCTTCTCCAGGGACAATGAAAAACTGTTTTTT | TRBJ1-4 | NA | TRBV7-9 | 14 | NA
CASSPLPTIRNYGYTF | TGTGCCAGCAGTCCCTTACCCACCATACGGAACTATGGCTACACCTTC | TRBJ1-2 | NA | TRBV27 | 16 | NA
CATSRDTTSKETQYF | TGTGCCACCAGCAGAGATACGACTAGCAAAGAGACCCAGTACTTC | TRBJ2-5 | NA | TRBV15 | 15 | TRBD2
CASSLAGQGGNTIYF | TGCGCCAGCAGCTTGGCCGGACAGGGAGGAAACACCATATATTTT | TRBJ1-3 | NA | TRBV5-1 | 15 | TRBD1
CASSPRDRGLRGTGELFF | TGCGCCAGCAGCCCCCGGGACAGGGGGCTTCGGGGTACCGGGGAGCTGTTTTTT | TRBJ2-2 | few | TRBV5-1 | 18 | TRBD1
CSATTSNEQFF | TGCAGTGCCACGACTAGTAATGAGCAGTTCTTC | TRBJ2-1 | NA | TRBV20-1 | 11 | NA
CARSPRGGNTIYF | TGTGCCAGAAGCCCACGGGGAGGAAACACCATATATTTT | TRBJ1-3 | NA | TRBV5-3 | 13 | NA
CASRRTGDFRQPQHF | TGTGCCAGTAGAAGGACAGGGGATTTCAGGCAGCCCCAGCATTTT | TRBJ1-5 | few | TRBV19 | 15 | TRBD1
CASSFLKYHGYTF | TGTGCCAGCAGCTTTCTCAAGTACCATGGCTACACCTTC | TRBJ1-2 | NA | TRBV11-2 | 13 | NA
CASSASGLIREELFF | TGTGCCAGTAGTGCTAGCGGACTCATCCGGGAGGAGCTGTTTTTT | TRBJ2-2 | once | TRBV19 | 15 | TRBD2
CASSPLAGELFF | TGTGCCAGCTCCCCCCTCGCCGGGGAGCTGTTTTTT | TRBJ2-2 | few | TRBV18 | 12 | NA
CASSYVGEQFF | TGTGCCAGCAGTTATGTGGGTGAACAGTTCTTC | TRBJ2-1 | NA | TRBV6-5 | 11 | NA
CASSESTGGRHEQYF | TGCGCCAGCAGTGAGTCGACAGGGGGCCGGCACGAGCAGTACTTC | TRBJ2-7 | NA | TRBV10-1 | 15 | TRBD1
CASSERPTGNTIYF | TGTGCCAGCAGTGAAAGGCCTACTGGAAACACCATATATTTT | TRBJ1-3 | NA | TRBV2 | 14 | NA
CASSKSIPGPLGGNTIYF | TGTGCCAGCAGCAAATCAATTCCGGGACCCTTAGGCGGAAACACCATATATTTT | TRBJ1-3 | NA | TRBV5-4 | 18 | NA
CASSLGTGPSPLHF | TGTGCCAGCAGCTTGGGCACGGGACCTTCACCCCTCCACTTT | TRBJ1-6 | NA | TRBV7-3 | 14 | NA
CASSLRETGANVLTF | TGTGCCAGCAGTTTACGGGAGACTGGGGCCAACGTCCTGACTTTC | TRBJ2-6 | NA | TRBV27 | 15 | NA
CASSPTGSSGANVLTF | TGTGCCAGCAGCCCCACAGGGTCTTCCGGGGCCAACGTCCTGACTTTC | TRBJ2-6 | NA | TRBV7-3 | 16 | NA
CASSLQPNYEQYF | TGTGCCAGCAGCCTCCAACCTAACTACGAGCAGTACTTC | TRBJ2-7 | NA | TRBV5-4 | 13 | NA
CASTESPQGAAVTFF | TGTGCCAGCACTGAGAGTCCGCAGGGGGCCGCGGTAACTTTCTTT | TRBJ1-1 | NA | TRBV2 | 15 | TRBD1
CASSFPGQTSGYTF | TGCGCCAGCAGCTTCCCGGGACAGACTAGCGGCTACACCTTC | TRBJ1-2 | NA | TRBV5-1 | 14 | TRBD1
CASSYQAGEAKDTQYF | TGTGCCAGCAGTTACCAGGCGGGAGAGGCGAAAGATACGCAGTATTTT | TRBJ2-3 | NA | TRBV6-6 | 16 | TRBD2
CASKGQANTEAFF | TGTGCCAGCAAAGGACAGGCCAACACTGAAGCTTTCTTT | TRBJ1-1 | NA | TRBV5-8 | 13 | TRBD1
CRVGVNTEAFF | TGCAGGGTGGGAGTGAACACTGAAGCTTTCTTT | TRBJ1-1 | few | TRBV20-1 | 11 | NA
CASRIAGRIRGDTQYF | TGTGCCAGCAGGATAGCGGGCCGCATCCGCGGGGATACGCAGTATTTT | TRBJ2-3 | NA | TRBV11-2 | 16 | TRBD2
CASSESGRLNEQFF | TGTGCCAGCAGTGAGTCGGGGAGGCTGAATGAGCAGTTCTTC | TRBJ2-1 | NA | TRBV2 | 14 | NA
CASSLGAGEPGRNTIYF | TGTGCCAGCAGCTTAGGGGCGGGTGAGCCAGGAAGAAACACCATATATTTT | TRBJ1-3 | NA | TRBV7-3 | 17 | NA
CASSWGSQNTEAFF | TGTGCCAGCAGTTGGGGCAGCCAGAACACTGAAGCTTTCTTT | TRBJ1-1 | NA | TRBV27 | 14 | NA
CASSRGGLDGSYEQYF | TGTGCCAGCAGCCGGGGAGGGCTGGATGGGTCCTACGAGCAGTACTTC | TRBJ2-7 | NA | TRBV7-8 | 16 | TRBD2
CASSDTGGSYNEQFF | TGTGCCAGCAGTGATACAGGGGGCTCCTACAATGAGCAGTTCTTC | TRBJ2-1 | few | TRBV6-4 | 15 | TRBD1
CASSLFSGQETQYF | TGTGCCAGCAGTTTATTTAGCGGGCAAGAGACCCAGTACTTC | TRBJ2-5 | NA | TRBV27 | 14 | TRBD2
CASSMSMNQETQYF | TGTGCCAGTAGTATGAGTATGAATCAGGAGACCCAGTACTTC | TRBJ2-5 | NA | TRBV19 | 14 | NA
CASSLASGEETQYF | TGCGCCAGCAGCTTGGCCTCGGGGGAAGAGACCCAGTACTTC | TRBJ2-5 | once | TRBV5-1 | 14 | NA
CASSFQRAGEDTQYF | TGTGCCAGCAGTTTCCAGAGGGCGGGAGAGGATACGCAGTATTTT | TRBJ2-3 | NA | TRBV28 | 15 | TRBD2
CASSPLVITSTDTQYF | TGCGCCAGCAGCCCCCTGGTCATTACTAGCACAGATACGCAGTATTTT | TRBJ2-3 | NA | TRBV5-1 | 16 | NA
CASRIEQAYNSPLHF | TGTGCCAGCAGGATCGAGCAGGCTTATAATTCACCCCTCCACTTT | TRBJ1-6 | NA | TRBV4-2 | 15 | NA
CASSMQLGAYGYTF | TGTGCCAGTAGTATGCAGTTAGGGGCCTATGGCTACACCTTC | TRBJ1-2 | NA | TRBV19 | 14 | NA
CASSPTLAGVTGELFF | TGTGCCAGCAGCCCGACCCTAGCGGGAGTCACCGGGGAGCTGTTTTTT | TRBJ2-2 | NA | TRBV11-2 | 16 | TRBD2
CASSMKARTGLKNYEQYF | TGTGCCAGTAGTATGAAAGCCCGGACAGGGCTGAAGAACTACGAGCAGTACTTC | TRBJ2-7 | NA | TRBV19 | 18 | TRBD1
CAWSASTGGYTF | TGTGCCTGGAGTGCCTCCACGGGGGGCTACACCTTC | TRBJ1-2 | NA | TRBV30 | 12 | NA
CASTGGYGYTF | TGTGCCAGCACAGGGGGATATGGCTACACCTTC | TRBJ1-2 | NA | TRBV28 | 11 | TRBD1
CATSRDPVNEQFF | TGTGCCACCAGCAGAGACCCCGTCAATGAGCAGTTCTTC | TRBJ2-1 | NA | TRBV15 | 13 | NA
CASSHGTEKNTIYF | TGTGCCAGCAGCCATGGGACAGAGAAAAACACCATATATTTT | TRBJ1-3 | NA | TRBV7-9 | 14 | TRBD1
CASSQELLAPNTGELFF | TGCGCCAGCAGCCAAGAATTACTAGCCCCGAACACCGGGGAGCTGTTTTTT | TRBJ2-2 | NA | TRBV4-3 | 17 | NA
CAISELASTDTQYF | TGTGCCATCAGTGAACTAGCCTCCACAGATACGCAGTATTTT | TRBJ2-3 | NA | TRBV10-3 | 14 | NA
CASSIKGQGGTEAFF | TGTGCCAGTAGTATAAAGGGCCAGGGAGGCACTGAAGCTTTCTTT | TRBJ1-1 | NA | TRBV19 | 15 | NA
CASSLSQDSSYNEQFF | TGTGCCAGCAGCTTATCCCAGGACAGCTCCTACAATGAGCAGTTCTTC | TRBJ2-1 | NA | TRBV11-2 | 16 | NA
CSADRGNVYGYTF | TGCAGCGCTGACAGGGGGAACGTCTATGGCTACACCTTC | TRBJ1-2 | NA | TRBV29-1 | 13 | TRBD1
CASSLASGTDTQYF | TGCGCCAGCAGCTTGGCCAGCGGCACAGATACGCAGTATTTT | TRBJ2-3 | NA | TRBV5-1 | 14 | NA
CASSDRVSGNQPQHF | TGTGCCAGTAGTGACAGGGTTTCGGGCAATCAGCCCCAGCATTTT | TRBJ1-5 | few | TRBV19 | 15 | TRBD1
CASSVGDRGEKLFF | TGTGCCAGCAGCGTAGGGGACAGGGGGGAAAAACTGTTTTTT | TRBJ1-4 | NA | TRBV9 | 14 | TRBD1
CASSPRLADGIDTQYF | TGTGCCAGCAGCCCCCGACTAGCGGATGGGATAGATACGCAGTATTTT | TRBJ2-3 | few | TRBV5-5 | 16 | TRBD2
CATSPGQNQPQHF | TGTGCCACCTCGCCCGGACAGAATCAGCCCCAGCATTTT | TRBJ1-5 | NA | TRBV7-2 | 13 | NA